Below, 18 T cell receptor beta chains from the same sample are listed, as sequenced in a study of blood T cell repertoires in COVID-19. Assay: immunoSEQ multiplex PCR; the TCRdb copy retains only in-frame clones and omits some. This sample yields about 270,000 clones, of which about four fifths are seen a single time; approximately 5.9% belongs to the top ten. The sample consisted of peripheral blood. Receptors originate from a man aged 80 or over with acute or convalescent COVID-19.

Only one count was recorded for this clone. This chain links TRBV9 with TRBJ1-5; TRBD1 is a possible D gene (5 bases). Germline-derived CDR1 and CDR2 are SGDLS and YYNGEE. V dropped 4 bases and J dropped 0 bases, with 11 bases sitting between them. The CDR3 is 15 residues long. The DNA of the CDR3 is TGTGCCAGCAGCCTAGCGACAGATAGCAATCAGCCCCAGCATTTT. Residues: CASSLATDSNQPQHF.

The gene calls are TRBV2 and TRBJ2-5; 9 nucleotides line up with TRBD2. The CDR3 is made up of 13 amino acids. In germline, CDR1 is SNHLY, CDR2 FYNNEI. J was trimmed by 1 base and V by 8 bases; bases with no gene match: 2. Here the CDR3 DNA reads TGTGCCAGCCTAGCGGGGCGCCAAGAGACCCAGTACTTC. Translated, it gives CASLAGRQETQYF.

The V call is TRBV18, the J call TRBJ1-4, with D possibly TRBD1 on 6 matching bases. The ends were cut back, 5 bases at V and 12 bases at J, with 16 bases in the middle. Germline values: CDR1 KGHSH, CDR2 LQKENI. CDR3 length: 13 amino acids. The CDR3 bases are TGTGCCAGCTCAAAAGACAGGTCGGCGGAACTGTTTTTT. Translating gives CASSKDRSAELFF.

V gene TRBV5-1 combines with J gene TRBJ1-2; 8 bases fit TRBD1. CDR3 length: 13 amino acids. The germline gives CDR1 SGHRS, CDR2 YFSETQ. Losses at the gene ends were 5 bases for V and 8 bases for J; bases not matched to a gene: 8. The CDR3 sequence: CASSNQGAEGYTF. The CDR3 region has the DNA TGCGCCAGCAGTAACCAGGGGGCAGAGGGCTACACCTTC.

V usage is TRBV2 and J usage is TRBJ2-4; TRBD2 matches 12 bases. Germline CDR1 SNHLY, CDR2 FYNNEI. J was trimmed by 12 bases and V by 7 bases; bases with no gene match: 7. The length of the CDR3 is 13 residues. CDR3 in amino acids: CASTTGLAGNQYF. The DNA for the CDR3 is TGTGCCAGCACCACCGGACTAGCGGGAAATCAGTACTTC.

The rearrangement uses TRBV28 and TRBJ2-2, with D unresolved. The germline CDR1 and CDR2 sequences are MDHEN and SYDVKM. V was shortened by 8 bases and J by 6 bases, with 13 bases between the two germline ends. There are 13 residues in the CDR3. The CDR3 here is CASGFPVAGELFF. In DNA form, the CDR3 reads TGTGCCAGCGGCTTTCCTGTCGCCGGGGAGCTGTTTTTT.

This chain links TRBV2 with TRBJ1-6; tentatively, D is TRBD1 (5 bases). Germline CDR1 and CDR2: SNHLY and FYNNEI. CDR3 length: 14 amino acids. The V end lost 1 base, the J end lost 10 bases, and 11 bases lay between the germline ends. CDR3 sequence (DNA): TGTGCCAGCAGTGAAGGGGGTCGGGGGTCACCCCTCCACTTT. Encoded protein: CASSEGGRGSPLHF. The full variable domain, its missing parts supplied by reference TRBV2 and TRBJ1-6, is EPEVTQTPSHQVTQMGQEVILRCVPISNHLYFYWYRQILGQKVEFLVSFYNNEISEKSEIFDDQFSVERPDGSNFTLKIRSTKLEDSAMYFCASSEGGRGSPLHFGNGTRLTVT.

The chain uses TRBV27 and TRBJ2-3; D possibly corresponds to TRBD1 (6 bases). V was cut by 2 bases and J by 2 bases, with 14 bases left in between. Germline V gives CDR1 MNHEY, CDR2 SMNVEV (reference sequence). This CDR3 is 16 amino acids long. The CDR3 protein is CASSLAGALLTDTQYF. In DNA form, the CDR3 reads TGTGCCAGCAGTTTAGCAGGGGCTTTGCTCACAGATACGCAGTATTTT.

The rearrangement uses TRBV20-1 and TRBJ2-7; D remains ambiguous. The V gene lost 3 bases and the J gene lost 3 bases, with 9 bases spanning the gap. The CDR3 extends over 12 amino acids. Germline-derived CDR1 and CDR2 are DFQATT and SNEGSKA (reference sequence). CDR3 in DNA: TGCAGTGCTAGTGGTCCGGTCTACGAGCAGTACTTC. It codes for CSASGPVYEQYF.

The V and J genes are TRBV19 and TRBJ2-5; tentatively, D is TRBD2 (5 bases). V lost 5 bases and J lost 4, with 11 bases in between. Germline CDR1 reads LNHDA; CDR2 reads SQIVND (reference sequence). The CDR3 spans 13 residues. CDR3 in DNA: TGTGCCAGTAGTCCAGGACTGGGAGAGACCCAGTACTTC. It specifies CASSPGLGETQYF. Combining the CDR3 with reference TRBV19 and TRBJ2-5 gives the whole variable domain DGGITQSPKYLFRKEGQNVTLSCEQNLNHDAMYWYRQDPGQGLRLIYYSQIVNDFQKGDIAEGYSVSREKKESFPLTVTSAQKNPTAFYLCASSPGLGETQYFGPGTRLLVL.

The J gene is TRBJ2-7, the V gene TRBV14; 15 nucleotides line up with TRBD2. The CDR3 runs 16 residues. Losses at the gene ends were 5 bases for V and 4 bases for J; bases not matched to a gene: 6. Germline V gene lookup returns CDR1 SGHDN and CDR2 FVKESK. CDR3 nucleotide sequence: TGTGCCAGCAGCAAGGGACTAGCGGGAGGTGGGTACGAGCAGTACTTC. This gives the protein CASSKGLAGGGYEQYF. Supplemented by reference TRBV14 and TRBJ2-7, the full variable domain reads EAGVTQFPSHSVIEKGQTVTLRCDPISGHDNLYWYRRVMGKEIKFLLHFVKESKQDESGMPNNRFLAERTGGTYSTLKVQPAELEDSGVYFCASSKGLAGGGYEQYFGPGTRLTVT.

This clone was observed a single time. This chain uses TRBV24-1 with TRBJ1-3; 10 bases agree with TRBD1. Germline CDR1 KGHDR, CDR2 SFDVKD. The CDR3 runs 16 residues. The J segment lost 5 bases and the V segment lost 4 bases, leaving 7 bases of the junction unmatched. CDR3: CATSDGTGEDRNTIYF. CDR3 sequence (DNA): TGTGCCACCAGTGACGGGACAGGGGAAGACAGAAACACCATATATTTT.

This clone has just one count. The chain joins TRBV2 to TRBJ2-2, with unresolved D. The germline CDR1 and CDR2 sequences are SNHLY and FYNNEI. Trimming shortened V by 6 bases and J by 6 bases, and 5 bases separated the two germline ends. CDR3 length: 11 amino acids. CDR3 residues: CASSPSGELFF. The CDR3 coding sequence is TGTGCCAGCAGCCCCTCCGGGGAGCTGTTTTTT.

The rearrangement uses TRBV5-6 and TRBJ1-5; 7 positions match TRBD1. V was clipped by 4 bases and J by 5 bases; unmatched bases: 9. From germline, CDR1 is SGHDT and CDR2 YYEEEE. The CDR3 covers 15 residues. The CDR3: CASSTRTGWDQPQHF. In DNA form, the CDR3 reads TGTGCCAGCAGCACCAGGACAGGTTGGGATCAGCCCCAGCATTTT.

The genes are TRBV5-4 and TRBJ1-4; 9 bases agree with TRBD1. The V segment lost 3 bases and the J segment 8 bases; nucleotides outside the gene matches: 17. The CDR3 covers 18 residues. Germline V gene lookup returns CDR1 SGHNT and CDR2 YYREEE (reference sequence). The DNA of the CDR3 is TGTGCCAGCAGCTACGGGAGGTATGCGGGACAGGGTAACGAAAAACTGTTTTTT. Translating gives CASSYGRYAGQGNEKLFF.

The CDR3 DNA follows: TGTGCCAGCAGCGGGCTAGCGGGACCTATGGGGGAGACCCAGTACTTC. This sequence encodes CASSGLAGPMGETQYF. The chain links TRBV14 to TRBJ2-5; 9 bases map to TRBD2. The CDR3 runs 16 residues. Germline loops: CDR1 SGHDN, CDR2 FVKESK. The V and J ends lost 5 bases and 5 bases, in that order; junction bases with no gene match: 12.

The chain couples TRBV9 to TRBJ1-1; the match to TRBD1 covers 9 bases. The CDR3 consists of 18 residues. Losses at the gene ends were 0 bases for V and 3 bases for J; bases not matched to a gene: 12. Germline loops: CDR1 SGDLS, CDR2 YYNGEE. For the CDR3, the DNA is TGTGCCAGCAGCGTAGCTGGGGGACAGGGTATGGGGGACACTGAAGCTTTCTTT. This sequence encodes CASSVAGGQGMGDTEAFF.

The rearrangement links TRBV5-1 to TRBJ2-3; 9 bases match TRBD2. CDR1 is SGHRS, CDR2 YFSETQ, per germline. V lost 0 bases to trimming and J lost 8 bases; unmatched junction nucleotides: 7. The CDR3 extends over 15 amino acids. The CDR3 DNA sequence: TGCGCCAGCAGCTTGGGAAAGCGGGGGGTACCTACGCAGTATTTT. Residues: CASSLGKRGVPTQYF.